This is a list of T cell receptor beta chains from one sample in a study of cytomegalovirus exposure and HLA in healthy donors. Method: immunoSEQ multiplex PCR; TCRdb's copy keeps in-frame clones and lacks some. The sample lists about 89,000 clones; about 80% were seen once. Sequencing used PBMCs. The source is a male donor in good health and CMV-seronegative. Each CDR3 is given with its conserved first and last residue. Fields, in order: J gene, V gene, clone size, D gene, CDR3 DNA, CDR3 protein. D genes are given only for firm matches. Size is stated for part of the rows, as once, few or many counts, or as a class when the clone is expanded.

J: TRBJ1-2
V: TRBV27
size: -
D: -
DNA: TGTGCCAGCAGTTTGAGGGCAACGGTTGATGGCTACACCTTC
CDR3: CASSLRATVDGYTF

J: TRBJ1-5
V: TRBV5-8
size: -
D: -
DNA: TGTGCCAGCAGTCCGACTCGGGGGGCTGGCAATCAGCCCCAGCATTTT
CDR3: CASSPTRGAGNQPQHF

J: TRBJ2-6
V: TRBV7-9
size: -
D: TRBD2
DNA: TGTTCCAGCATCCGGGGGGAGGGGCTGGACTCTGGGGCCAACGTCCTGACTTTC
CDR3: CSSIRGEGLDSGANVLTF

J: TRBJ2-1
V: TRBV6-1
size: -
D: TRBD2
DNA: TGTGCCAGCAGTGAAGCTCTAGCGGGAGGGTCCGGAGTTGAGCAGTTCTTC
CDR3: CASSEALAGGSGVEQFF

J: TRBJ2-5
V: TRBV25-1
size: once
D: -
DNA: TGTGCCAGCAGTGAATCGGCCCCCCGGACACAAGAGACCCAGTACTTC
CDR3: CASSESAPRTQETQYF

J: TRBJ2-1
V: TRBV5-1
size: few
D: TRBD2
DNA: TGCGCCAGCAGCGGAAAGACTAGCGGGGGCTACAATGAGCAGTTCTTC
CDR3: CASSGKTSGGYNEQFF

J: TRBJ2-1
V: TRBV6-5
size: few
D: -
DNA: TGTGCCAGCAGTTACCGGGGAAATGAGCAGTTCTTC
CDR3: CASSYRGNEQFF

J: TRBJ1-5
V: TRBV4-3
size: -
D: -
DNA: TGCGCCAGCAGCCGAGACAGTACGAACAATCAGCCCCAGCATTTT
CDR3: CASSRDSTNNQPQHF

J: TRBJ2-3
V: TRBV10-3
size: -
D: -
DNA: TGTGCCATCAGTGACTCGGTACGACTGTGGGTGAATAACACAGATACGCAGTATTTT
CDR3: CAISDSVRLWVNNTDTQYF

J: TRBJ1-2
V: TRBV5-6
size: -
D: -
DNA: TGTGCCAGCAGCCAAATGGTCATCGCGGGTGTGGGCTACACCTTC
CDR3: CASSQMVIAGVGYTF